These 30 T cell receptor beta chains were all obtained from the same sample, sequenced in a study of cytomegalovirus exposure and HLA in healthy donors. It was with 60 Vbeta and 13 Jbeta primers that the PCR ran. Only in-frame clones appear in the TCRdb table, and some are missing; sequencing was by immunoSEQ multiplex PCR. This sample carries about 110,000 clones, approximately 80% of them seen once, and the ten largest clones take about 1.6%. What was sequenced was PBMCs. These receptors were collected from a man between 45 and 60 years old in good health and CMV-seronegative.

This chain links TRBV27 with TRBJ1-1; D may be TRBD1 (6 bases). Trimming removed 5 bases from V and 0 bases from J, with 13 bases in between. The CDR3 has 15 residues. The germline V gene has CDR1 MNHEY and CDR2 SMNVEV (reference sequence). The CDR3 loop reads CASSLSRGLNTEAFF. CDR3 sequence (DNA): TGTGCCAGCAGTCTCTCGCGGGGGCTGAACACTGAAGCTTTCTTT.

The rearrangement uses TRBV10-1 and TRBJ2-2; TRBD1 matches 7 bases. Trimming removed 7 bases from V and 6 bases from J; junction bases left unmatched: 8. This CDR3 contains 14 residues. The germline V gene encodes CDR1 WNHNN and CDR2 SYGVQD (reference sequence). CDR3 nucleotide sequence: TGCGCCAGCACGACAGGGTTGCCCTCCGGGGAGCTGTTTTTT. Translating it yields CASTTGLPSGELFF.

The chain employs TRBV5-1 and TRBJ2-3; 13 nucleotides align to TRBD2. CDR3 length: 16 amino acids. V trimming: 2 bases; J trimming: 1 base; junction bases outside the gene matches: 1. Germline values: CDR1 SGHRS, CDR2 YFSETQ. The CDR3 DNA follows: TGCGCCAGCAGCTTTGGGACTAGCGGGGGCACAGATACGCAGTATTTT. Amino acid sequence: CASSFGTSGGTDTQYF.

V gene TRBV5-1 combines with J gene TRBJ2-1; perhaps TRBD1 as D (6 bases). The CDR3 consists of 16 residues. Trimming took 4 bases from V and 0 from J, leaving 14 bases between them. Germline V CDR1 and CDR2: SGHRS, YFSETQ. CDR3 coding DNA: TGCGCCAGCAGCCTACAGGGAAGGGGCTCCTACAATGAGCAGTTCTTC. Translating gives CASSLQGRGSYNEQFF.

Comments on this clone: A read error may produce the germline difference seen at one junction end. This chain uses TRBV7-9 with TRBJ1-1; D perhaps matches TRBD1 (6 bases). This CDR3 has 12 amino acids. CDR1 is SEHNR and CDR2 is FQNEAQ in the germline V gene (reference sequence). The CDR3 bases are TGTTCCAGCAGCCCACAGGGCGCTGAAGCTTTCTTT. Translated, it gives CSSSPQGAEAFF. Looking up the rest from reference TRBV7-9 and TRBJ1-1 gives the full variable domain: DTGVSQNPRHKITKRGQNVTFRCDPISEHNRLYWYRQTLGQGPEFLTYFQNEAQLEKSRLLSDRFSAERPKGSFSTLEIQRTEQGDSAMYLCSSSPQGAEAFFGQGTRLTVV.

V is TRBV11-2 and J is TRBJ2-3, with a possible D match to TRBD2 (5 bases). CDR1 and CDR2 (germline): SGHAT, FQNNGV. The CDR3 spans 15 residues. The germline V and J ends were trimmed by 6 bases and 2 bases, with 15 bases remaining between them. CDR3 sequence reads: CASRKLETFTDTQYF. The DNA for the CDR3 is TGTGCCAGCAGGAAACTAGAGACCTTCACAGATACGCAGTATTTT.

This chain connects TRBV28 to TRBJ1-6; 7 bases are shared with TRBD1. Germline-derived CDR1 and CDR2 are MDHEN and SYDVKM. The CDR3 sequence is 15 residues long. Trimming cost V 4 bases and J 13 bases; bases outside gene matches: 13. The CDR3 protein is CASSSRDRLRKPLHF. In DNA, the CDR3 is TGTGCCAGCAGTTCCCGGGACAGACTGAGAAAGCCCCTCCACTTT.

This clone came up once. V gene TRBV7-6 combines with J gene TRBJ2-5, with 8 nucleotides matching TRBD2. This CDR3 is built from 17 residues. J gave up 2 bases and V 1 base, and 9 bases lay outside the gene matches. Looked up from germline, CDR1 is SGHVS and CDR2 is FNYEAQ. The DNA of the CDR3 is TGTGCCAGCAGCTTAGGGGGTAGCGGGGACTTACAAGAGACCCAGTACTTC. Encoded protein: CASSLGGSGDLQETQYF.

This clone was seen only a few times. The V call is TRBV2, the J call TRBJ2-1; D is uncertain. This CDR3 region has 13 residues. CDR1 and CDR2 from the germline V gene are SNHLY and FYNNEI. V was cut by 4 bases and J by 3 bases, with 7 bases left in between. The CDR3 region is CASSGQVYNEQFF. DNA of the CDR3: TGTGCCAGCAGTGGTCAGGTCTACAATGAGCAGTTCTTC.

V and J are TRBV10-1 and TRBJ1-4; 9 positions match TRBD1. After removal of 3 bases from V and 8 bases from J, the junction contained 1 base not matched to a gene. The CDR3 contains 13 residues. Germline CDR1 and CDR2: WNHNN and SYGVQD (reference sequence). CDR3 in DNA: TGCGCCAGCAGTGAACAGGGGGCGGAAAAACTGTTTTTT. Translating it yields CASSEQGAEKLFF.

This chain joins TRBV5-1 and TRBJ1-1; TRBD1 agrees at 7 bases. Germline CDR1 reads SGHRS; CDR2 reads YFSETQ. The CDR3 length is 13 residues. V gave up 1 base and J gave up 7 bases; unmatched junction bases: 4. The CDR3 sequence is CASSLRGGYEAFF. The CDR3 nucleotides read TGCGCCAGCAGCTTGAGAGGGGGCTATGAAGCTTTCTTT. The full variable domain, completed using reference TRBV5-1 and TRBJ1-1, is KAGVTQTPRYLIKTRGQQVTLSCSPISGHRSVSWYQQTPGQGLQFLFEYFSETQRNKGNFPGRFSGRQFSNSRSEMNVSTLELGDSALYLCASSLRGGYEAFFGQGTRLTVV.

This chain links TRBV7-2 with TRBJ2-3, with 7 positions matching TRBD2. The CDR3 sequence is 14 residues long. With V trimmed by 4 bases and J by 2 bases, 3 bases remained unmatched. Looked up from germline, CDR1 is SGHTA and CDR2 is FQGNSA. Here the CDR3 reads CASSSGLDTDTQYF. CDR3 nucleotide sequence: TGTGCCAGCAGCTCCGGACTAGACACAGATACGCAGTATTTT.

This CDR3 is CASSSRGTGWTGELFF. CDR3 nucleotide sequence: TGTGCCAGCAGTTCGAGAGGGACAGGATGGACCGGGGAGCTGTTTTTT. This chain joins TRBV27 and TRBJ2-2; TRBD1 matches at 8 bases. Per germline, CDR1 MNHEY and CDR2 SMNVEV (reference sequence). The CDR3 loop spans 16 amino acids. Trimming removed 4 bases from V and 5 bases from J; junction bases left unmatched: 9.

This sequence joins TRBV6-6 and TRBJ2-1; perhaps TRBD1 as D (5 bases). The germline CDR1 and CDR2 sequences are MNHNY and SVGAGI (reference sequence). The CDR3 spans 15 residues. Trimming removed 7 bases at V and 0 bases at J, with 13 bases between. DNA for the CDR3: TGTGCCAGCAACTCGGACATATTCTCCTACAATGAGCAGTTCTTC. This translates into CASNSDIFSYNEQFF.

The chain links TRBV4-2 to TRBJ1-1; TRBD1 matches 7 bases. V was clipped by 4 bases and J by 5 bases; unmatched bases: 10. CDR1 LGHNA and CDR2 YNFKEQ come from the germline V gene. The CDR3 runs 15 residues. The CDR3 region has the DNA TGTGCCAGCAGCCCCCCAAGCAGGGGGAGGACTGAAGCTTTCTTT. This codes for CASSPPSRGRTEAFF.

This chain joins TRBV30 and TRBJ1-5; 7 bases are a match to TRBD1. CDR3 size: 16 residues. J was trimmed by 7 bases and V by 3 bases; bases with no gene match: 15. From germline, CDR1 is GTSNPN and CDR2 SVGIG (reference sequence). CDR3 residues: CAWSYAAHRGRQPQHF. The CDR3 bases are TGTGCCTGGAGCTACGCAGCTCACAGGGGCAGGCAGCCCCAGCATTTT.

The gene calls are TRBV29-1 and TRBJ1-2, with 7 bases that match TRBD1. The CDR3 is 15 amino acids. V was clipped by 6 bases and J by 3 bases; unmatched bases: 13. Germline V lookup: CDR1 SQVTM, CDR2 ANQGSEA. Here the CDR3 reads CSVGYRTGDYYGYTF. The DNA of the CDR3 is TGCAGCGTCGGCTATAGGACAGGAGATTACTATGGCTACACCTTC.

This clone is a singleton in its sample. The chain links TRBV6-5 to TRBJ1-2; 9 nucleotides match TRBD1. J gave up 2 bases and V 6 bases, and 4 bases lay outside the gene matches. The germline gives CDR1 MNHEY, CDR2 SVGAGI. The CDR3 spans 14 residues. CDR3 sequence (DNA): TGTGCCAGCAGAACCGGGACAGGGAACTATGGCTACACCTTC. Its translation is CASRTGTGNYGYTF.

The rearrangement joins TRBV2 to TRBJ1-5, with D tentatively TRBD1 (6 bases). V was trimmed by 1 base and J by 4 bases, leaving 8 bases between them. There are 14 residues in the CDR3. Germline assignment: CDR1 SNHLY and CDR2 FYNNEI. In DNA form, the CDR3 reads TGTGCCAGCAGTGAAGAGGGGGGGAATCAGCCCCAGCATTTT. Translation gives CASSEEGGNQPQHF.

This chain uses TRBV2 with TRBJ2-2, with 15 bases matching TRBD2. CDR1 and CDR2 (germline): SNHLY, FYNNEI. The J segment lost 0 bases and the V segment lost 5 bases, leaving 10 bases of the junction unmatched. The CDR3 runs to 20 residues. DNA of the CDR3: TGTGCCAGCAGTCCTTTATCCGGACTAGCGGGGGGGCCGAACACCGGGGAGCTGTTTTTT. It translates to CASSPLSGLAGGPNTGELFF. Together with reference TRBV2 and TRBJ2-2, the CDR3 gives the full variable domain: EPEVTQTPSHQVTQMGQEVILRCVPISNHLYFYWYRQILGQKVEFLVSFYNNEISEKSEIFDDQFSVERPDGSNFTLKIRSTKLEDSAMYFCASSPLSGLAGGPNTGELFFGEGSRLTVL.

The chain uses TRBV28 and TRBJ2-5; a possible D gene is TRBD2 (6 bases). The CDR3 is 15 amino acids. The V and J ends lost 6 bases and 5 bases respectively, with 19 bases between them. Looked up from germline, CDR1 is MDHEN and CDR2 is SYDVKM. The CDR3 is CASRPLTSLGETQYF. In DNA, the CDR3 is TGTGCCAGCAGACCCTTAACTAGCCTCGGTGAGACCCAGTACTTC.

The chain employs TRBV27 and TRBJ2-7; D might be TRBD2 (6 bases). The V end was cut by 4 bases, the J end by 0 bases, with 16 bases between. Per germline, CDR1 MNHEY and CDR2 SMNVEV (reference sequence). The CDR3 contains 16 residues. This chain's CDR3 is CASSSSAGLHSYEQYV. As DNA, the CDR3 is TGTGCCAGCAGTTCCTCCGCGGGACTGCACTCCTACGAGCAGTACGTC.

The rearrangement links TRBV5-6 to TRBJ2-3; D gene ambiguous. Per the germline V gene, CDR1 is SGHDT and CDR2 is YYEEEE. CDR3 length equals 15 residues. V gave up 1 base and J gave up 0 bases, with 9 bases separating them. This CDR3 is CASSLRLSSTDTQYF. The CDR3 DNA follows: TGTGCCAGCAGCTTGCGTCTATCTAGCACAGATACGCAGTATTTT.

The V call is TRBV7-8, the J call TRBJ1-1; D is unclear. Trimming pared 2 bases from V and 2 bases from J, leaving 3 bases between. CDR3 length equals 12 residues. Germline V gene sequence: CDR1 SGHVS, CDR2 FQNEAQ. The DNA for the CDR3 is TGTGCCAGCAGCTTAACTAACACTGAAGCTTTCTTT. Its protein is CASSLTNTEAFF.

V and J are TRBV5-6 and TRBJ1-5; D may be TRBD1 (5 bases). V shed 10 bases and J shed 2 bases, with 16 bases lying between them. The CDR3 has 14 residues. Per the germline V gene, CDR1 is SGHDT and CDR2 is YYEEEE. The CDR3 sequence is CASAKGVGNQPQHF. CDR3 DNA sequence: TGTGCCTCGGCGAAAGGGGTTGGCAATCAGCCCCAGCATTTT.

The genes are TRBV6-1 and TRBJ1-5; TRBD1 is a possible D gene (6 bases). Per germline, CDR1 MNHNS and CDR2 SASEGT. The CDR3 consists of 14 residues. The V end was cut by 8 bases, the J end by 0 bases, with 11 bases between. The CDR3 DNA is TGTGCCAGCCAGGGGCATCTTAGCAATCAGCCCCAGCATTTT. Translation: CASQGHLSNQPQHF.

The chain carries TRBV7-2 and TRBJ1-1; D is uncertain. Germline V gives CDR1 SGHTA, CDR2 FQGNSA. V lost 7 bases and J 5 bases, leaving 14 bases between the germline ends. The length of the CDR3 is 13 residues. The CDR3 spells CASIKGPGTEAFF. In nucleotides, the CDR3 is TGTGCCAGCATTAAGGGCCCGGGGACTGAAGCTTTCTTT. Supplemented by reference TRBV7-2 and TRBJ1-1, the full variable domain reads GAGVSQSPSNKVTEKGKDVELRCDPISGHTALYWYRQSLGQGLEFLIYFQGNSAPDKSGLPSDRFSAERTGGSVSTLTIQRTQQEDSAVYLCASIKGPGTEAFFGQGTRLTVV.

This chain joins TRBV14 and TRBJ1-3; no firm D call. Trimming cost V 3 bases and J 6 bases, with 6 bases left between them. This CDR3 is built from 12 residues. In germline, CDR1 is SGHDN, CDR2 FVKESK. CDR3 sequence reads: CASSHGENTIYF. The CDR3 DNA sequence: TGTGCCAGCAGCCACGGGGAAAACACCATATATTTT.

The J gene is TRBJ2-7, the V gene TRBV7-2; tentative D call: TRBD1 (6 bases). Trimming shortened V by 0 bases and J by 6 bases, and 18 bases separated the two germline ends. CDR3 size: 16 residues. Germline V gene data show CDR1 as SGHTA and CDR2 as FQGNSA. CDR3 DNA sequence: TGTGCCAGCAGCTTAGCGGGGAGACAGGTTCAGCTCGAGCAGTACTTC. It is translated as CASSLAGRQVQLEQYF.

This chain uses TRBV19 with TRBJ2-6, with 12 bases fitting TRBD1. V gave up 6 bases and J gave up 1 base; unmatched junction bases: 4. Per the germline V gene, CDR1 is LNHDA and CDR2 is SQIVND (reference sequence). The CDR3 runs to 17 residues. CDR3 sequence (DNA): TGTGCCAGTAGCTGGGGACAGGGGGCTTCTGGGGCCAACGTCCTGACTTTC. This encodes CASSWGQGASGANVLTF.